This TCR beta chain stems from a study of CD8 T cell repertoires and HIV-1 epitope variants. Sequenced by immunoSEQ multiplex PCR; TCRdb stores in-frame clones only, minus some. Found here are thousands of clones, approximately 62% of them singletons; the top ten hold less than 45%. Whole-study findings and limits: The TAALDMSHF plasma variant had no responses, unlike KF9 (about five clonotypes) and HW9 (one).

As to this clone: Its antigen remains unidentified.

Germline V gene data show CDR1 as SGDLS and CDR2 as YYNGEE. Trimming shortened V by 0 bases and J by 3 bases, and 7 bases separated the two germline ends. The CDR3 loop spans 13 amino acids. Sample: cultured CD8+ T cells derived from PBMCs. This receptor was identified in a male donor with HIV. This chain links TRBV9 with TRBJ2-7; D is uncertain. CDR3 DNA sequence: TGTGCCAGCAGCGTAGCCCCCCTCTACGAGCAGTACTTC. Residues: CASSVAPLYEQYF.